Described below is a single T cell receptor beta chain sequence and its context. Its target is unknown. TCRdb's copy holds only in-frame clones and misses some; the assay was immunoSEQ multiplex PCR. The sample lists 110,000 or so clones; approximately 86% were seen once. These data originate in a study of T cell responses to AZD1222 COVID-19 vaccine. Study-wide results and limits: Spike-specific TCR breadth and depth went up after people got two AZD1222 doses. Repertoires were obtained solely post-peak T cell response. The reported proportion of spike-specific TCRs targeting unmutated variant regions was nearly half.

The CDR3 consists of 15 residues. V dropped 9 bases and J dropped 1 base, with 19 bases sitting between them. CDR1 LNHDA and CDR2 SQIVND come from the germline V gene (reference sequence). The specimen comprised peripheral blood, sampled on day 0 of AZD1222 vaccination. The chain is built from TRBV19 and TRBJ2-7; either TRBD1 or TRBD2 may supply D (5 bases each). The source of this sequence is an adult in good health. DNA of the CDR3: TGTGCCAGCAACCACCGAGGGGCCGGGTCCTACGAGCAGTACTTC. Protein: CASNHRGAGSYEQYF.